The T cell receptor beta chain under discussion was sequenced for a study of blood T cell repertoires in COVID-19. Study-level background: Sites in the United States, Italy and Spain provided acute and convalescent COVID-19 samples.

Original data processing: Nucleated cell number was recorded as an estimate derived from reference gene primer amplification. Clones were read by immunoSEQ multiplex PCR, and TCRdb kept only the in-frame ones, dropping some. V and J calls and clone size are those listed in that table; D and trimming were worked out from the DNA. The sample records approximately 100,000 clones, just over 85% being singletons. This clone was detected a few times. The study recruited people aged roughly 18 to 100 years across some 23 US areas. Germline CDR1 is ENHRY and CDR2 is SYGVKD. Trimming removed 3 bases from V and 0 bases from J, with 9 bases in between. The CDR3 totals 15 residues.

This TCR was sampled from a woman aged 45-60 years who had recovered from COVID-19. Sequencing used PBMCs or T cells enriched from blood (not recorded which). This rearrangement joins TRBV10-3 to TRBJ1-5, with a weak D call TRBD1 (5 bases). CDR3: CAISDGGVSNQPQHF. The CDR3 DNA sequence: TGTGCCATCAGTGATGGGGGGGTTAGCAATCAGCCCCAGCATTTT.